These 15 T cell receptor beta chains originate from one sample sequenced in a study of blood T cell repertoires in COVID-19 (TCRdb year 2020). Receptors were amplified or captured by the immunoSEQ multiplex PCR assay. Entries here come from immuneACCESS through TCRdb and include only in-frame sequences with V and J called. Some clones fail to appear in such tables; in the studies checked, an unresolved V gene covers under half of the shortfall, and the cause of the remainder is unknown. Present in this sample are about 180,000 clones, 90% to 95% of which were seen just once. The biggest ten clones account for 0.53% of the sample. Sequences were obtained from peripheral blood. The receptors here all came from a man aged 50-60 years with acute or convalescent COVID-19.

V usage is TRBV28 and J usage is TRBJ1-1; no reliable D call. V dropped 3 bases and J dropped 4 bases, with 15 bases sitting between them. Germline CDR1 reads MDHEN; CDR2 reads SYDVKM. The CDR3 has 15 residues. CDR3 region: CASSLYTRLGTEAFF. In DNA, the CDR3 is TGTGCCAGCAGTTTGTACACCCGACTCGGCACTGAAGCTTTCTTT. Full variable domain (outside the CDR3, taken from reference TRBV28 and TRBJ1-1): DVKVTQSSRYLVKRTGEKVFLECVQDMDHENMFWYRQDPGLGLRLIYFSYDVKMKEKGDIPEGYSVSREKKERFSLILESASTNQTSMYLCASSLYTRLGTEAFFGQGTRLTVV.

The chain recombines TRBV28 with TRBJ2-7, with 9 positions matching TRBD2. There are 12 residues in the CDR3. The ends lost 6 bases at V and 6 bases at J; junction bases unmatched: 3. Germline CDR1 and CDR2: MDHEN and SYDVKM. CDR3 amino acids: CASRSGGTEQYV. The CDR3 region has the DNA TGTGCCAGCAGAAGCGGGGGGACCGAGCAGTACGTC.

V usage is TRBV27 and J usage is TRBJ2-5; D may be TRBD2 (5 bases). This CDR3 is built from 10 residues. The germline V gene has CDR1 MNHEY and CDR2 SMNVEV (reference sequence). CDR3 region: CAIWEETQYF. The DNA of the CDR3 is TGTGCGATTTGGGAGGAGACCCAGTACTTC.

The rearrangement uses TRBV6-2 or TRBV6-3 and TRBJ2-3; TRBD2 matches 9 bases. The ends lost 1 base at V and 4 bases at J; junction bases unmatched: 12. The CDR3 contains 18 residues. Germline V gene sequence: CDR1 MNHEY, CDR2 SVGEGT. DNA of the CDR3: TGTGCCAGCAGTTACTTGTCTAGCGGGACCGTCGGTCCAGATACGCAGTATTTT. It specifies CASSYLSSGTVGPDTQYF.

The chain combines TRBV28 with TRBJ2-1; TRBD2 agrees at 8 bases. J gave up 0 bases and V 6 bases, and 1 base lay outside the gene matches. The CDR3 has 14 residues. CDR1 and CDR2 from the germline V gene are MDHEN and SYDVKM. In DNA form, the CDR3 reads TGTGCCAGCAGAAGCGGGAGCTCCTACAATGAGCAGTTCTTC. It encodes CASRSGSSYNEQFF.

The chain joins TRBV7-9 to TRBJ2-7; TRBD2 agrees at 7 bases. V shed 2 bases and J 2 bases; nucleotides not matched to a gene: 6. Per the germline V gene, CDR1 is SEHNR and CDR2 is FQNEAQ (reference sequence). This CDR3 comprises 15 residues. The CDR3 region has the DNA TGTGCCAGCAGCTTAAGCGGGATTAACCCCTACGAGCAGTACTTC. Its translation: CASSLSGINPYEQYF.

The CDR3 sequence: CASSVGGANTGELFF. DNA for the CDR3: TGTGCCAGCAGCGTAGGGGGGGCGAACACCGGGGAGCTGTTTTTT. The chain employs TRBV9 and TRBJ2-2; tentatively, D is TRBD2 (6 bases). CDR1 SGDLS and CDR2 YYNGEE come from the germline V gene. The V and J ends lost 0 bases and 0 bases respectively, with 6 bases between them. CDR3 length: 15 amino acids. Together with reference TRBV9 and TRBJ2-2, the CDR3 gives the full variable domain: DSGVTQTPKHLITATGQRVTLRCSPRSGDLSVYWYQQSLDQGLQFLIQYYNGEERAKGNILERFSAQQFPDLHSELNLSSLELGDSALYFCASSVGGANTGELFFGEGSRLTVL.

The V gene is TRBV6-1, the J gene TRBJ1-2, with 8 bases that match TRBD1. The germline CDR1 and CDR2 sequences are MNHNS and SASEGT. The CDR3 consists of 15 residues. V lost 1 base and J lost 4; bases outside the gene matches: 5. The CDR3 protein is CASSEGTGLVYGYTF. The CDR3 DNA reads as TGTGCCAGCAGTGAAGGGACAGGGCTGGTCTATGGCTACACCTTC.

This clone was picked up one time. One end of the junction is discordant with germline, which a read error may explain. The chain combines TRBV9 with TRBJ2-2; 8 bases fit TRBD1. Germline V gene lookup returns CDR1 SGDLS and CDR2 YYNGEE. The CDR3 runs to 15 residues. CDR3 sequence: CASSPRTGNAGELFF. The CDR3 DNA follows: TGTGCCAGCAGCCCGCGGACAGGGAACGCCGGGGAGCTGTTTTTT.

This chain joins TRBV9 and TRBJ2-4; 12 bases map to TRBD2. The length of the CDR3 is 18 residues. CDR1 and CDR2 (germline): SGDLS, YYNGEE. With V trimmed by 1 base and J by 0 bases, 5 bases remained unmatched. CDR3 protein: CASSVSGLAGLAKNIQYF. CDR3 nucleotide sequence: TGTGCCAGCAGCGTATCTGGACTAGCGGGGCTAGCCAAAAACATTCAGTACTTC.

The chain combines TRBV7-2 with TRBJ1-3; the D is unclear. The CDR3 totals 12 residues. CDR1 SGHTA and CDR2 FQGNSA come from the germline V gene. V was shortened by 5 bases and J by 4 bases, with 6 bases between the two germline ends. The CDR3 DNA sequence: TGTGCCAGCAGCACCGCGGGAAACACCATATATTTT. It yields the protein CASSTAGNTIYF.

This chain joins TRBV5-1 and TRBJ2-7; TRBD1 aligns across 8 bases. The germline V gene has CDR1 SGHRS and CDR2 YFSETQ. The V gene end was trimmed by 4 bases and the J gene end by 2 bases; junction bases not matched to a gene: 14. This CDR3 has 17 amino acids. The CDR3 region is CASSVGRQGLLAYEQYF. For the CDR3, the DNA is TGCGCCAGCAGCGTGGGACGACAGGGGTTGCTTGCCTACGAGCAGTACTTC. Full variable domain (rest looked up from reference TRBV5-1 and TRBJ2-7): KAGVTQTPRYLIKTRGQQVTLSCSPISGHRSVSWYQQTPGQGLQFLFEYFSETQRNKGNFPGRFSGRQFSNSRSEMNVSTLELGDSALYLCASSVGRQGLLAYEQYFGPGTRLTVT.

The V call is TRBV7-8, the J call TRBJ1-6; D unclear. Germline values: CDR1 SGHVS, CDR2 FQNEAQ. The ends were cut back, 1 base at V and 8 bases at J, with 15 bases in the middle. This CDR3 contains 16 residues. The DNA for the CDR3 is TGTGCCAGCAGCTTAGTTAGGAACAGTGGCTATTCACCCCTCCACTTT. Translated: CASSLVRNSGYSPLHF.

The chain recombines TRBV30 with TRBJ2-7; D possibly corresponds to TRBD2 (5 bases). The CDR3 has 13 residues. Trimming took off 4 bases at V and 2 bases at J, with 12 bases between the two ends. CDR1 and CDR2 from the germline V gene are GTSNPN and SVGIG (reference sequence). In nucleotides, the CDR3 is TGTGCCTGGAAAAGGACGGGAACCTACGAGCAGTACTTC. Translation: CAWKRTGTYEQYF.

The genes are TRBV5-1 and TRBJ2-3; D is perhaps TRBD2 (6 bases). V was pared by 5 bases and J by 2 bases, with 18 bases between. CDR1 is SGHRS and CDR2 is YFSETQ in the germline V gene. CDR3 length equals 16 residues. This CDR3 is CASRTVGRGPTDTQYF. The CDR3 nucleotides are TGCGCCAGCAGAACCGTTGGGCGGGGACCCACAGATACGCAGTATTTT.